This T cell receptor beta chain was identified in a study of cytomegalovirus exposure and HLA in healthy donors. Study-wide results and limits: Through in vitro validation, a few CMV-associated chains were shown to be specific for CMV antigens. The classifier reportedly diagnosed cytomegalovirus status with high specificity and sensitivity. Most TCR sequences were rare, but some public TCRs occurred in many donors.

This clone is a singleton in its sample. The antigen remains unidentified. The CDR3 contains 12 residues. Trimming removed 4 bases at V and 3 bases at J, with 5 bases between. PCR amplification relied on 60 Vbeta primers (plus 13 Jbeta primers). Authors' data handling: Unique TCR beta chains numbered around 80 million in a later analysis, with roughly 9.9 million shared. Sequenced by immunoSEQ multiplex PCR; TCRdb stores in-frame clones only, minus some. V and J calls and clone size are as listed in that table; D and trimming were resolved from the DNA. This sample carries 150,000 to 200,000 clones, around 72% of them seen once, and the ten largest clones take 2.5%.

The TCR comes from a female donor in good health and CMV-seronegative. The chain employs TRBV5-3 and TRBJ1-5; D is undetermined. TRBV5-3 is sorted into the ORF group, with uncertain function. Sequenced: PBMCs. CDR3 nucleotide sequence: TGTGCCAGAAGCCTTTCCAATCAGCCCCAGCATTTT. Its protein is CARSLSNQPQHF.